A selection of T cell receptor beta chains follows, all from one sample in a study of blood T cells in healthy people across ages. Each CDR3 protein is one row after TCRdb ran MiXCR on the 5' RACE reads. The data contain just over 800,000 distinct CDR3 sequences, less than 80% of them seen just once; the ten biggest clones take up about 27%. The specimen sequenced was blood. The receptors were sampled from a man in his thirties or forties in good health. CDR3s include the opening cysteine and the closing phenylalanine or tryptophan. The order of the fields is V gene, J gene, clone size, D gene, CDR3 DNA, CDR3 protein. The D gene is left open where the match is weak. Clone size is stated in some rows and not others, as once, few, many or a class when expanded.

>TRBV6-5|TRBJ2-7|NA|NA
TGTGCCAGCAGTTACTTAGGAATAGGGTACTTC
CASSYLGIGYF
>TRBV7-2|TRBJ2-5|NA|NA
TGTGCCAGCAGCTTTGACAGGCCCCAAGAGACCCAGTACTTC
CASSFDRPQETQYF
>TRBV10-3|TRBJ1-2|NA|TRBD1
TGTGCCATCAGTGAGTCGACAGGGGACGGTGGCTACACCTTC
CAISESTGDGGYTF
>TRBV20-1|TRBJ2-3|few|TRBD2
TGCAGTGCTAGGGATGCGGGGGGGGCAGATACGCAGTATTTT
CSARDAGGADTQYF
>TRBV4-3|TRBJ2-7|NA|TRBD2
TGCGCCAGCAGCCAAGCACTAGCGACGGGATACGAGCAGTACTTC
CASSQALATGYEQYF
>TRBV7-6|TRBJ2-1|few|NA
TGTGCCAGCAGCTTATCTGTGGGAAGGGATGAGCAGTTCTTC
CASSLSVGRDEQFF
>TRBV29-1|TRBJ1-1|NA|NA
TGCAGCGTTGCCGTGGGGGGGAACACTGAAGCTTTCTTT
CSVAVGGNTEAFF
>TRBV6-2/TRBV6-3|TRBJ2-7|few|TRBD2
TGTGCCAGCAGTCCCGGGACTAGCATCCGCGAGCAGTACTTC
CASSPGTSIREQYF
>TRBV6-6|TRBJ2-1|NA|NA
TGTGCCACACACTACGGTCCGGGGGGCGAGCAGTTCTTC
CATHYGPGGEQFF
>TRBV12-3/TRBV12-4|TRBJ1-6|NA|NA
TGTGCCAGCACTAGGGACACTAGTTATAATTCACCCCTCCACTTT
CASTRDTSYNSPLHF
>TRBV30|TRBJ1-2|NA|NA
TGTGCCTGGAGCCTAGGGGGAAAAAACTATGGCTACACCTTC
CAWSLGGKNYGYTF
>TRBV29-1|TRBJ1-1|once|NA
TGCAGCGTTGAGTCGTTTAACACTGAAGCTTTCTTT
CSVESFNTEAFF
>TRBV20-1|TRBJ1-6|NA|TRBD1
TGCAGTGCTAGTTTCCGGGACAGGGGTCAATCACCCCTCCACTTT
CSASFRDRGQSPLHF
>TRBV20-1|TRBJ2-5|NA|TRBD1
TGCAGTGCTAGTGCTCCGGGACAGGGGAGAGAGACCCAGTACTTC
CSASAPGQGRETQYF
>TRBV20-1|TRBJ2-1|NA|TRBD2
TGCAGTGCCACCCCGGTGGTAGCGGGGACCTACAATGAGCAGTTCTTC
CSATPVVAGTYNEQFF
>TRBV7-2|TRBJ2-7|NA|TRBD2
TGTGCCGGCAGCAAAGGACTAGCGGTGGACGAGCAGTACTTC
CAGSKGLAVDEQYF
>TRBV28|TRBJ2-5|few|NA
TGTGCCAGCAGAGCTACATCTAGCGTTCGAGAGACCCAGTACTTC
CASRATSSVRETQYF
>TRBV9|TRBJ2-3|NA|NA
TGTGCCAGCAGCGTAGGATCTCTTCCCACAGATACGCAGTATTTT
CASSVGSLPTDTQYF
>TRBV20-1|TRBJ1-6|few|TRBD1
TGCAGTGCTACCTACAGGGGGATTACCTATAATTCACCCCTCCACTTT
CSATYRGITYNSPLHF
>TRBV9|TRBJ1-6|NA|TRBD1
TGTGCCAGCAGCGCTGACAGGGAGGTGTCACCCCTCCACTTT
CASSADREVSPLHF
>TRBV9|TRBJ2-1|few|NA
TGTGCCAGCAGCCCGAAGGAAGGGGTTTACAATGAGCAGTTCTTC
CASSPKEGVYNEQFF
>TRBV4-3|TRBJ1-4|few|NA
TGCGCCAGCAGCCAAGATCACTTACGACTGTTTTTT
CASSQDHLRLFF
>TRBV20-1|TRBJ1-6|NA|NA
TGCAGTGCTAGACCTAGGGACGAGGTCGATAATTCACCCCTCCACTTT
CSARPRDEVDNSPLHF
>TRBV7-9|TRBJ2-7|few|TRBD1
TGTGCCAGCAGCCAAACTCGGGGACAGGGAAGGTACGAGCAGTACTTC
CASSQTRGQGRYEQYF
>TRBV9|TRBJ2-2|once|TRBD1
TGTGCCAGCAGCCTTCGGACAGGGGTGGGCGGGGAGCTGTTTTTT
CASSLRTGVGGELFF